This T cell receptor beta chain was profiled in a study of post-analysis software for immune sequencing data. Study in general: The disease courses covered relapsing-remitting, secondary progressive and progressive-relapsing multiple sclerosis. Study-wide findings and caveats: When compared against controls, multiple sclerosis patients showed significantly lower normalized Chao1 diversity. Among several TRBV segments more frequent in patients than controls were TRBV5-6, TRBV5-1 and TRBV20-1. The authors found that F measure strongly co-clustered same-batch samples.

A remark on this clonotype: Its matching antigen is unknown.

Germline V gives CDR1 MDHEN, CDR2 SYDVKM. Trimming removed 3 bases from V and 2 bases from J, with 14 bases in between. The CDR3 covers 15 residues. TCR beta libraries were prepared from cDNA with unique molecular identifiers. T cells numbering roughly 0.9 to 10 million yielded cDNA molecules that totaled about 500,000. TCRdb re-derived calls from the PCR reads in MiXCR, one entry per CDR3 protein. The data contain approximately 460,000 distinct CDR3 sequences, under 55% of them singletons. The sample consisted of blood. V is TRBV28 and J is TRBJ2-7; D gene ambiguous. This receptor was obtained from a girl aged 5-17 years with multiple sclerosis. CDR3: CASSFFGDAAYEQYF. CDR3 DNA: TGTGCCAGCAGTTTTTTTGGTGACGCAGCCTACGAGCAGTACTTC.